The 29 T cell receptor beta chains below all came from one sample that was sequenced in a study of early stage breast cancer tumors. Clones were sequenced by immunoSEQ multiplex PCR, and TCRdb holds only the in-frame ones, with some missing. This table holds around 28,000 clones, 80% found once. Sequenced: blood. The receptors derive from a person between 60 and 70 years old with breast cancer.

The V and J genes are TRBV2 and TRBJ2-2, with 10 nucleotides matching TRBD2. The CDR3 length is 17 residues. The ends lost 2 bases at V and 4 bases at J; junction bases unmatched: 7. Germline V lookup: CDR1 SNHLY, CDR2 FYNNEI. The CDR3: CASSESLAGVGTGELFF. The CDR3 bases are TGTGCCAGCAGTGAAAGTCTAGCGGGAGTAGGCACCGGGGAGCTGTTTTTT.

The chain uses TRBV5-6 and TRBJ2-7, with 10 bases that match TRBD1. The CDR3 consists of 18 residues. J was trimmed by 0 bases and V by 4 bases; bases with no gene match: 13. Germline CDR1 and CDR2: SGHDT and YYEEEE. The CDR3 bases are TGTGCCAGCAGCCCCCGCCCAAGGACAGGGGGTCACTCCTACGAGCAGTACTTC. Encoded protein: CASSPRPRTGGHSYEQYF.

V is TRBV4-3 and J is TRBJ1-2, with D hard to call. CDR1 is LGHNA, CDR2 YSLEER, per germline. The length of the CDR3 is 13 residues. V dropped 2 bases and J dropped 8 bases, with 12 bases sitting between them. The CDR3 reads CASSQPTLGGYTF. In DNA form, the CDR3 reads TGCGCCAGCAGCCAACCGACATTGGGCGGCTACACCTTC.

The V call is TRBV29-1, the J call TRBJ1-4, with TRBD1 identical over 7 bases. The ends lost 5 bases at V and 7 bases at J; junction bases unmatched: 7. There are 13 residues in the CDR3. CDR1 is SQVTM and CDR2 is ANQGSEA in the germline V gene. Here the CDR3 reads CSVTGQNGEKLFF. In nucleotides, the CDR3 is TGCAGCGTTACGGGACAGAATGGTGAAAAACTGTTTTTT.

This chain connects TRBV5-8 to TRBJ1-5; unclear D gene. Germline CDR1 and CDR2: SGHTS and YDEGEE. CDR3 size: 12 residues. V dropped 5 bases and J dropped 2 bases, with 5 bases sitting between them. CDR3 in DNA: TGTGCCAGCAGGGGAGGCAATCAGCCCCAGCATTTT. Translated, it gives CASRGGNQPQHF.

The rearrangement joins TRBV29-1 to TRBJ2-7; D possibly corresponds to TRBD2 (5 bases). Per the germline V gene, CDR1 is SQVTM and CDR2 is ANQGSEA. The CDR3 totals 12 residues. V was pared by 6 bases and J by 3 bases, with 12 bases between. CDR3 sequence reads: CSVGVGFYEQYF. CDR3 nucleotide sequence: TGCAGCGTCGGGGTCGGATTCTACGAGCAGTACTTC.

The chain couples TRBV9 to TRBJ1-5; D perhaps matches TRBD1 (6 bases). This CDR3 has 15 residues. V was trimmed by 0 bases and J by 1 base, leaving 8 bases between them. CDR1 SGDLS and CDR2 YYNGEE come from the germline V gene. This CDR3 reads CASSVGGQSNQPQHF. In DNA form, the CDR3 reads TGTGCCAGCAGCGTAGGGGGGCAGAGCAATCAGCCCCAGCATTTT.

The chain carries TRBV28 and TRBJ1-1; possible D gene TRBD1, 5 bases. The V end lost 3 bases, the J end lost 10 bases, and 9 bases lay between the germline ends. CDR1 and CDR2 (germline): MDHEN, SYDVKM. The CDR3 covers 11 residues. The CDR3 DNA is TGTGCCAGCAGTTTGGGGAGGGGAGCTTTCTTT. Translated: CASSLGRGAFF.

This chain uses TRBV19 with TRBJ1-3; perhaps TRBD1 as D (5 bases). The germline CDR1 and CDR2 sequences are LNHDA and SQIVND (reference sequence). Trimming pared 4 bases from V and 4 bases from J, leaving 14 bases between. The CDR3 totals 15 residues. The CDR3 reads CASSTTAGSGNTIYF. Here the CDR3 DNA reads TGTGCCAGTAGTACGACAGCGGGCTCCGGAAACACCATATATTTT.

CDR3 bases: TGTGCCAGCTCGACAGTTAACACTGAAGCTTTCTTT. Residues: CASSTVNTEAFF. V gene TRBV18 combines with J gene TRBJ1-1; tentative D call: TRBD1 (5 bases). Germline V lookup: CDR1 KGHSH, CDR2 LQKENI. Between the trimmed V and J ends, which lost 6 bases and 2 bases, there was a span of 7 bases. This CDR3 spans 12 amino acids. Filled out from reference TRBV18 and TRBJ1-1, the complete variable domain reads NAGVMQNPRHLVRRRGQEARLRCSPMKGHSHVYWYRQLPEEGLKFMVYLQKENIIDESGMPKERFSAEFPKEGPSILRIQQVVRGDSAAYFCASSTVNTEAFFGQGTRLTVV.

The chain combines TRBV18 with TRBJ2-2; D unresolved. CDR3 length equals 13 residues. Germline V lookup: CDR1 KGHSH, CDR2 LQKENI. Trimming cost V 6 bases and J 6 bases, with 11 bases left between them. As DNA, the CDR3 is TGTGCCAGCTCCCCCCCTATGGCCGGGGAGCTGTTTTTT. Translating it yields CASSPPMAGELFF.

The table lists this clone with a count of one. J is TRBJ2-6 and V is TRBV7-9; no firm D call. The V end was cut by 0 bases, the J end by 1 base, with 7 bases between. There are 16 residues in the CDR3. The germline V gene has CDR1 SEHNR and CDR2 FQNEAQ (reference sequence). The CDR3 sequence is CASSLASGSGANVLTF. The CDR3 DNA reads as TGTGCCAGCAGCTTAGCGTCCGGGTCTGGGGCCAACGTCCTGACTTTC.

The rearrangement links TRBV15 to TRBJ2-1; TRBD2 matches at 7 bases. CDR3 length: 14 residues. V gave up 5 bases and J gave up 8 bases; unmatched junction bases: 9. Germline CDR1 reads LNHNV; CDR2 reads YYDKDF (reference sequence). The CDR3 DNA reads as TGTGCCACCAGCCCTCGCGGGAGTCCCGATGAGCAGTTCTTC. Protein sequence: CATSPRGSPDEQFF.

The J gene is TRBJ1-1, the V gene TRBV7-9, with D possibly TRBD1 on 6 matching bases. The V end was cut by 2 bases, the J end by 5 bases, with 12 bases between. Germline lookup yields CDR1 SEHNR and CDR2 FQNEAQ (reference sequence). This CDR3 comprises 14 residues. As DNA, the CDR3 is TGTGCCAGCAGCTTAAGACAGGAAAGTACTGAAGCTTTCTTT. Translating it yields CASSLRQESTEAFF.

The rearrangement links TRBV7-9 to TRBJ1-2; no clear D gene. The CDR3 is 13 residues long. V shed 7 bases and J shed 0 bases, with 9 bases lying between them. CDR1 is SEHNR, CDR2 FQNEAQ, per germline (reference sequence). CDR3 amino acids: CASTPTTNYGYTF. CDR3 coding DNA: TGTGCCAGCACCCCAACTACTAACTATGGCTACACCTTC. Supplemented by reference TRBV7-9 and TRBJ1-2, the full variable domain reads DTGVSQNPRHKITKRGQNVTFRCDPISEHNRLYWYRQTLGQGPEFLTYFQNEAQLEKSRLLSDRFSAERPKGSFSTLEIQRTEQGDSAMYLCASTPTTNYGYTFGSGTRLTVV.

The table lists this clone with a few counts. V is TRBV5-4 and J is TRBJ1-2, with TRBD1 matching 7 bases. CDR1 and CDR2 (germline): SGHNT, YYREEE (reference sequence). This CDR3 contains 13 residues. Trimming at V came to 2 bases and at J to 8 bases, leaving 6 bases not matched to a gene. The CDR3 loop reads CASSFTGVRGYTF. The CDR3 DNA is TGTGCCAGCAGCTTTACAGGGGTTCGGGGCTACACCTTC.

V usage is TRBV9 and J usage is TRBJ1-2, with 7 nucleotides matching TRBD1. This CDR3 contains 13 residues. V shed 2 bases and J 4 bases; nucleotides not matched to a gene: 2. The germline V gene encodes CDR1 SGDLS and CDR2 YYNGEE. CDR3 sequence reads: CASSVTGAYGYTF. CDR3 DNA: TGTGCCAGCAGCGTTACAGGGGCCTATGGCTACACCTTC.

The rearrangement joins TRBV11-3 to TRBJ2-3, with D possibly being TRBD2 (6 bases). This CDR3 is built from 15 residues. V was trimmed by 4 bases and J by 2 bases, leaving 13 bases between them. Germline CDR1 reads SGHNT; CDR2 reads YENEEA. The CDR3 loop reads CASSSTPLATDTQYF. CDR3 nucleotide sequence: TGTGCCAGCAGCTCGACACCACTAGCCACAGATACGCAGTATTTT.

This rearrangement joins TRBV5-1 to TRBJ2-7; 12 bases agree with TRBD2. The CDR3 covers 14 residues. Looked up from germline, CDR1 is SGHRS and CDR2 is YFSETQ. V lost 6 bases and J lost 5; bases outside the gene matches: 6. The CDR3 region is CASNLAGGLHEQYF. As DNA, the CDR3 is TGCGCCAGCAACCTAGCGGGAGGGCTCCACGAGCAGTACTTC.

The chain joins TRBV5-8 to TRBJ1-4; 7 bases fit TRBD1. The CDR3 extends over 12 amino acids. J lost 8 bases, V lost 4 bases, and 2 bases had no gene match. CDR1 and CDR2 (germline): SGHTS, YDEGEE. In nucleotides, the CDR3 is TGTGCCAGCAGCCCAGGGGGAGAAAAACTGTTTTTT. The encoded protein is CASSPGGEKLFF. Supplemented by reference TRBV5-8 and TRBJ1-4, the full variable domain reads EAGVTQSPTHLIKTRGQQATLRCSPISGHTSVYWYQQALGLGLQFLLWYDEGEERNRGNFPPRFSGRQFPNYSSELNVNALELEDSALYLCASSPGGEKLFFGSGTQLSVL.

The CDR3 reads CASSLGPPGGAETQYF. In DNA, the CDR3 is TGTGCCAGCAGCTTAGGGCCGCCGGGGGGTGCAGAGACCCAGTACTTC. The rearrangement joins TRBV7-2 to TRBJ2-5, with 7 bases aligning to TRBD2. Germline CDR1 SGHTA, CDR2 FQGNSA. Trimming cost V 1 base and J 4 bases; bases outside gene matches: 9. This CDR3 has 16 amino acids.

The chain has TRBV18 and TRBJ2-7, with a weak D call TRBD1 (6 bases). Trimming cost V 3 bases and J 0 bases, with 15 bases left between them. CDR1 and CDR2 from the germline V gene are KGHSH and LQKENI. The length of the CDR3 is 16 residues. CDR3 protein: CASSPTPDRTSYEQYF. The CDR3 DNA sequence: TGTGCCAGCTCACCCACCCCTGACAGGACCTCCTACGAGCAGTACTTC.

This rearrangement joins TRBV7-6 to TRBJ2-1; 7 bases match TRBD1. J lost 2 bases, V lost 1 base, and 8 bases had no gene match. This CDR3 is 17 amino acids long. The germline CDR1 and CDR2 sequences are SGHVS and FNYEAQ. The CDR3 DNA reads as TGTGCCAGCAGCTTAGGAACAGGGGAATCGGCCTACAATGAGCAGTTCTTC. Encoded protein: CASSLGTGESAYNEQFF.

This clone was observed a single time. V usage is TRBV5-8 and J usage is TRBJ2-5, with 9 positions matching TRBD1. The CDR3 totals 14 residues. V shed 4 bases, J shed 4 bases, and the junction held 5 bases outside the gene matches. CDR1 and CDR2 (germline): SGHTS, YDEGEE. The CDR3 nucleotides read TGTGCCAGCAGCCCAGGGACAGGGCTAGAGACCCAGTACTTC. Translated: CASSPGTGLETQYF.

The rearrangement joins TRBV29-1 to TRBJ2-7, with 9 bases identical to TRBD1. In germline, CDR1 is SQVTM, CDR2 ANQGSEA. This CDR3 has 12 residues. Trimming at V came to 7 bases and at J to 9 bases, leaving 10 bases not matched to a gene. For the CDR3, the DNA is TGCAGCGCGGGACAGGGCCAGGGAACGCAGTACTTC. Protein sequence: CSAGQGQGTQYF.

This chain links TRBV5-4 with TRBJ1-1; weak D call: TRBD1 (6 bases). V was trimmed by 5 bases and J by 6 bases, leaving 14 bases between them. The CDR3 runs 13 residues. CDR1 SGHNT and CDR2 YYREEE come from the germline V gene (reference sequence). CDR3 nucleotide sequence: TGTGCCAGCAGTATGGGGGGGCGCCCTGAAGCTTTCTTT. Its translation: CASSMGGRPEAFF.

CDR3 loop: CASSPRGTSGRGNEQFF. CDR3 DNA sequence: TGTGCCAGCAGCCCGAGGGGGACTAGCGGGAGGGGTAATGAGCAGTTCTTC. The chain combines TRBV7-9 with TRBJ2-1, with TRBD2 matching 16 bases. With V trimmed by 5 bases and J by 7 bases, 8 bases remained unmatched. CDR1 is SEHNR, CDR2 FQNEAQ, per germline (reference sequence). This CDR3 is 17 amino acids long.

The rearrangement joins TRBV28 to TRBJ2-2; D gene unclear. V lost 1 base and J 0 bases, leaving 6 bases between the germline ends. This CDR3 contains 15 residues. CDR1 is MDHEN, CDR2 SYDVKM, per germline. The CDR3 DNA sequence: TGTGCCAGCAGTTTATATGCAGCGAACACCGGGGAGCTGTTTTTT. It is translated as CASSLYAANTGELFF.

This clone is a singleton in its sample. The chain uses TRBV28 and TRBJ1-5; possible D gene TRBD1, 5 bases. Trimming pared 6 bases from V and 2 bases from J, leaving 11 bases between. This CDR3 contains 14 residues. The germline V gene encodes CDR1 MDHEN and CDR2 SYDVKM. CDR3 DNA: TGTGCCAGCAGGAAAGCGGGGGGCAATCAGCCCCAGCATTTT. Amino acid sequence: CASRKAGGNQPQHF.